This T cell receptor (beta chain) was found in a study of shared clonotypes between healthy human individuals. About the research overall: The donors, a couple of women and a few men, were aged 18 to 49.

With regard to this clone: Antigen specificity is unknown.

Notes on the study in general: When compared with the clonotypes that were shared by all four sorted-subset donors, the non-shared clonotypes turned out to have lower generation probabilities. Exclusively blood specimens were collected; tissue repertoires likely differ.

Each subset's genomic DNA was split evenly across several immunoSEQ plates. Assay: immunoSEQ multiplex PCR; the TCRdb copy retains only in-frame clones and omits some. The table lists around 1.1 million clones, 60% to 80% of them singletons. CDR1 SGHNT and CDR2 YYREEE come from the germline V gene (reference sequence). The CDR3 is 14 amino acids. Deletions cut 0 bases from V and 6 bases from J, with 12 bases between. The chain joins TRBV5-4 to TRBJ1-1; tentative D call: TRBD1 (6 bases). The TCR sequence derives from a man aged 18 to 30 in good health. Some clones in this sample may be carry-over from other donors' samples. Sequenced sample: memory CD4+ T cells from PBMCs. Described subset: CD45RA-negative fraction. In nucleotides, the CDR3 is TGTGCCAGCAGCTTGGTTAGTAACAGGGCTGAAGCTTTCTTT. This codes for CASSLVSNRAEAFF.